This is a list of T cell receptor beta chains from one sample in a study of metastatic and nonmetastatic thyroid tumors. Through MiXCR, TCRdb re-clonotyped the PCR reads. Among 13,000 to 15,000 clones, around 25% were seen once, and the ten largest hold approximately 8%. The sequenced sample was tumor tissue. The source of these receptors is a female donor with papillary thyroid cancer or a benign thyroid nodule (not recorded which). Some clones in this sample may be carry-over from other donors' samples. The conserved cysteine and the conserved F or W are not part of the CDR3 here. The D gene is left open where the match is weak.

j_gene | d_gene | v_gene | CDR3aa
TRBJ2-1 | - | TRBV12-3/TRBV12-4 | ASSTTGGDGYNEQF
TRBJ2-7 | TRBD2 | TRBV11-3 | ASSPRSGSLEQY
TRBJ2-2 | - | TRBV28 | ASSPTAGASNTGELF
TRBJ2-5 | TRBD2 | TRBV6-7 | ASRLAGETQY
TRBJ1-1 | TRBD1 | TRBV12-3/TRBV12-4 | ASSSGGNTEAF
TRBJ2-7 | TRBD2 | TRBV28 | ASASRLAGGYEQY
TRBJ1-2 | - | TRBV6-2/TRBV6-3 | ASSYSRLRYT
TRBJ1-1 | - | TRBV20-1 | SAVRGTILNTEAF
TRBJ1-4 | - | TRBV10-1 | ASSEGSATNEKLF
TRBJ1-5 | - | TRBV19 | ASSLSRGGNQPQH
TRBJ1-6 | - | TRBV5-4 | ASSQRTGVGSPLH
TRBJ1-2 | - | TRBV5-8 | ASSLKKALGGYT
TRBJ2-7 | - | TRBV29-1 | SVEAPSGTPYEQY
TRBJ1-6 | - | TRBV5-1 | ASTGGPVIRNSPLH
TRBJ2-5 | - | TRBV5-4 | ASSYLLKETQY
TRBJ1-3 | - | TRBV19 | ASMGITGNTIY
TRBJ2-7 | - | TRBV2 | ASSTDRQLSYEQY
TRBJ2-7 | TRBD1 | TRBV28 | ASSLGDSSYEQY
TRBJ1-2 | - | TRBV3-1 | ASSLHGNPGGYT
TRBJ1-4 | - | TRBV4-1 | ASSPLIGEKLF
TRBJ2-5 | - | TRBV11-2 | ASSLVPGRASQETQY
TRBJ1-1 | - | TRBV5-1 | ASSLDGVLEAF
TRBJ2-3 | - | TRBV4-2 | ASSHDRGPTIVDTQY
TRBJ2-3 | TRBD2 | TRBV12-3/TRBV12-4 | ASSSRLAGRGDTQY
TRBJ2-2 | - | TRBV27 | ASSQETGELF
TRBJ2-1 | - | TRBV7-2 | ASSKGLYNEQF
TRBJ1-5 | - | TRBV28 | ASSYVSHNQPQH
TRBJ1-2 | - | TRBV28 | ASSPPYNYGYT
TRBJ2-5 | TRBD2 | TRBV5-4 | ASSRSGSSIGETQY
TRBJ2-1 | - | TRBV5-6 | ASSLAGGPECNEQF
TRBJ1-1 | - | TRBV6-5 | ASSYDETGWTEAF
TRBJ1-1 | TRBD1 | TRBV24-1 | ATSDSTGAHTEAF
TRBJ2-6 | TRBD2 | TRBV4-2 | ASSQDRRGGGRPGANVLT
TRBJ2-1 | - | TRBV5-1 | ASSIDGALEQF
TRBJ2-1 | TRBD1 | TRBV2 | ASSSQGRRAYNEQF